The rows below give T cell receptor beta chains drawn from one sample of a study of blood T cell repertoires in COVID-19. Some clones are missing from TCRdb's copy, which holds only in-frame ones; the method was immunoSEQ multiplex PCR. This table holds 150,000 to 200,000 clones, roughly 86% found once. Sequencing was carried out using peripheral blood. The source of these receptors is a man aged 65-85 years with acute or convalescent COVID-19. The CDR3 runs from the conserved cysteine through the conserved F or W. A D gene is named only where the DNA matches it firmly. Part of the rows lack a size; the others show once, few, many or a class for expanded clones.

clone_size j_call v_call d_call cdr3_length cdr3_aa cdr3_nt
- TRBJ2-5 TRBV12-5 TRBD1 16 CASGLTSGTGEETQYF TGTGCTAGTGGTTTGACCTCCGGGACAGGGGAAGAGACCCAGTACTTC
- TRBJ2-3 TRBV20-1 TRBD1 14 CSARAKGAGDTQYF TGCAGTGCTCGTGCGAAGGGGGCAGGAGATACGCAGTATTTT
- TRBJ1-4 TRBV20-1 - 11 CSASSNEKLFF TGCAGTGCTAGTTCGAATGAAAAACTGTTTTTT
- TRBJ1-2 TRBV4-2 - 13 CASSYQGGEGYTF TGTGCCAGCAGCTACCAGGGCGGAGAAGGCTACACCTTC
- TRBJ2-5 TRBV19 - 14 CASSIPSGGGTQYF TGTGCCAGTAGTATTCCAAGCGGAGGAGGGACCCAGTACTTC
- TRBJ1-4 TRBV3-1/TRBV3-2 - 14 CASSRGGTNEKLFF TGTGCCAGCAGCCGGGGGGGAACTAATGAAAAACTGTTTTTT
few TRBJ1-1 TRBV2 TRBD1 14 CASDTFRGPVKAFF TGTGCCAGCGATACGTTCAGGGGGCCCGTAAAGGCTTTCTTT
- TRBJ2-7 TRBV5-4 TRBD1 15 CASSFVDRGFYEQYF TGTGCCAGCAGCTTTGTCGACAGGGGCTTCTACGAGCAGTACTTC
- TRBJ2-1 TRBV5-1 TRBD2 14 CASSPGLAANEQFF TGCGCCAGCAGCCCGGGACTAGCGGCCAATGAGCAGTTCTTC
- TRBJ2-7 TRBV7-9 TRBD1 15 CASSSPGQATYEQYF TGTGCCAGCAGCTCCCCGGGACAGGCAACCTACGAGCAGTACTTC
- TRBJ1-5 TRBV6-1 - 14 CASSEAQASQPQHF TGTGCCAGCAGTGAAGCGCAGGCAAGTCAGCCCCAGCATTTT
once TRBJ2-3 TRBV5-1 - 13 CASSLEPTDTQYF TGCGCCAGCAGCTTGGAGCCCACAGATACGCAGTATTTT
- TRBJ2-3 TRBV4-1 - 14 CASSQQGNADTQYF TGCGCCAGCAGCCAACAGGGGAACGCAGATACGCAGTATTTT
- TRBJ1-1 TRBV30 - 13 CAWTVYRNTEAFF TGTGCCTGGACGGTCTACAGGAACACTGAAGCTTTCTTT
once TRBJ2-1 TRBV4-2 TRBD1 17 CASSLPPGQGSYNEQFF TGTGCCAGCAGCCTACCACCAGGACAGGGGTCCTACAATGAGCAGTTCTTC
- TRBJ2-7 TRBV6-5 TRBD2 15 CASSYSSASGYEQYF TGTGCCAGCAGTTACTCATCGGCTAGCGGCTACGAGCAGTACTTC
- TRBJ1-2 TRBV18 - 11 CASSPRDTSTF TGTGCCAGCTCACCCCGGGACACCTCCACCTTC
- TRBJ1-2 TRBV7-9 TRBD1 13 CASSDREPYGYTF TGTGCCAGCAGCGACAGGGAACCCTATGGCTACACCTTC
- TRBJ2-2 TRBV5-8 TRBD1 13 CASILDRAEELFF TGTGCCAGCATCCTGGACAGGGCCGAGGAGCTGTTTTTT
- TRBJ2-2 TRBV24-1 - 15 CATSGPSGNTGELFF TGTGCCACCAGTGGGCCCAGCGGCAACACCGGGGAGCTGTTTTTT
- TRBJ1-4 TRBV5-1 TRBD1 15 CASSLEGGAYEKLFF TGCGCCAGCAGCTTGGAAGGGGGCGCCTATGAAAAACTGTTTTTT
- TRBJ1-5 TRBV6-5 TRBD1 14 CASSQTGGNQPQHF TGTGCCAGCAGTCAGACAGGGGGCAATCAGCCCCAGCATTTT